The 19 T cell receptor beta chains presented below share a single source sample, sequenced in a study of T-cell reconstitution after alpha-beta-depleted transplantation in children. Preparation of the TCRbeta library was carried out with unique molecular identifiers. TCRdb redid the calling of the PCR reads with MiXCR, one entry per CDR3 protein. The sample carries 500,000 or so distinct CDR3 sequences, roughly 11% recorded once. The specimen comprised PBMCs, mostly from graft donor cells, sampled 180 days after TCRalphabeta/CD19-depleted stem cell transplant. These receptors were taken from a female patient aged 2 to 10 who had a stem cell transplant for aplastic anemia, so the T cells may come from the graft donor.

This clonotype was seen at least ten times. The chain combines TRBV2 with TRBJ2-5, with TRBD2 matching over 12 bases. The CDR3 contains 16 residues. From germline, CDR1 is SNHLY and CDR2 FYNNEI. Trimming removed 2 bases from V and 5 bases from J; junction bases left unmatched: 6. Written as DNA, the CDR3 is TGTGCCAGCAGTGAACTAGCGGGAGGGCCGAGGGAGACCCAGTACTTC. It is translated as CASSELAGGPRETQYF.

Many counts were recorded for this clonotype. V usage is TRBV5-1 and J usage is TRBJ2-7; no clear D. The V gene lost 0 bases and the J gene lost 3 bases, with 7 bases spanning the gap. CDR3 length equals 13 residues. CDR1 SGHRS and CDR2 YFSETQ come from the germline V gene. The DNA of the CDR3 is TGCGCCAGCAGCTTGGATCACAGCTACGAGCAGTACTTC. It is translated as CASSLDHSYEQYF.

V usage is TRBV6-5 and J usage is TRBJ2-7; 9 positions agree with TRBD2. V lost 1 base, J lost 4 bases, and 5 bases stayed unmatched. CDR3 length: 15 residues. The germline CDR1 and CDR2 sequences are MNHEY and SVGAGI. The CDR3 spells CASSYLSSGKYEQYF. The CDR3 DNA sequence: TGTGCCAGCAGTTACTTGTCTAGCGGGAAGTACGAGCAGTACTTC.

This clonotype was counted a few times. This chain joins TRBV6-1 and TRBJ2-4; D uncertain. Germline V gene sequence: CDR1 MNHNS, CDR2 SASEGT. Between the trimmed V and J ends, which lost 7 bases and 1 base, there was a span of 20 bases. This CDR3 has 17 residues. CDR3 in amino acids: CASTDSSIPRAKNIQYF. The CDR3 DNA reads TGTGCCAGCACCGACTCCTCTATACCCAGGGCCAAAAACATTCAGTACTTC.

The chain couples TRBV28 to TRBJ2-7; 9 bases fit TRBD2. The germline V gene encodes CDR1 MDHEN and CDR2 SYDVKM. The CDR3 runs to 14 residues. Losses at the gene ends were 5 bases for V and 1 base for J; bases not matched to a gene: 3. The CDR3 reads CASSNSGGSYEQYF. The CDR3 DNA reads TGTGCCAGCAGTAATAGCGGGGGATCCTACGAGCAGTACTTC.

This clonotype was counted a few times. The CDR3 here is CASSYSIASYYEQYF. In DNA, the CDR3 is TGTGCCAGCAGTTACTCGATCGCTAGCTACTACGAGCAGTACTTC. This chain links TRBV6-5 with TRBJ2-7; D might be TRBD2 (5 bases). Germline V gene lookup returns CDR1 MNHEY and CDR2 SVGAGI. The CDR3 is 15 amino acids. The V gene lost 0 bases and the J gene lost 3 bases, with 12 bases spanning the gap.

V gene TRBV20-1 combines with J gene TRBJ1-1; 9 nucleotides match TRBD1. The V segment lost 6 bases and the J segment 5 bases; nucleotides outside the gene matches: 19. Germline V CDR1 and CDR2: DFQATT, SNEGSKA (reference sequence). The CDR3 length is 17 residues. For the CDR3, the DNA is TGCAGTGCAACCCCCCGGGACAGGGTTTACCTTGGTACTGAAGCTTTCTTT. Amino acids: CSATPRDRVYLGTEAFF.

The J gene is TRBJ2-1, the V gene TRBV12-5, with D perhaps matching TRBD1 (6 bases). V was pared by 7 bases and J by 7 bases, with 14 bases between. The CDR3 loop spans 13 amino acids. Per the germline V gene, CDR1 is LGHNT and CDR2 is FRNRAP. This CDR3 is CASEVGAGNEQFF. In nucleotides, the CDR3 is TGTGCTAGTGAGGTGGGGGCGGGTAATGAGCAGTTCTTC.

This clonotype turned up a few times. The rearrangement links TRBV5-1 to TRBJ2-7, with 10 positions matching TRBD2. The CDR3 length is 16 residues. Germline trimming cut 0 bases from V and 3 bases from J; bases unmatched to any gene: 6. Germline loops: CDR1 SGHRS, CDR2 YFSETQ. The CDR3 region has the DNA TGCGCCAGCAGCTTGGCAGCGGGGGGGCCTCTCTACGAGCAGTACTTC. Protein: CASSLAAGGPLYEQYF.

This clonotype was observed at least ten times. The V gene is TRBV28, the J gene TRBJ2-7; TRBD1 matches 8 bases. The CDR3 consists of 16 residues. Germline V lookup: CDR1 MDHEN, CDR2 SYDVKM. V dropped 3 bases and J dropped 7; count of bases not matched to a gene: 14. The CDR3 coding sequence is TGTGCCAGCAGTTTCTTGGACAGGGCGCGCCCGGAAGAGCAGTACTTC. It specifies CASSFLDRARPEEQYF.

The genes are TRBV6-2 or TRBV6-3 and TRBJ2-1, with TRBD2 matching 9 bases. V dropped 5 bases and J dropped 0; count of bases not matched to a gene: 17. Germline-derived CDR1 and CDR2 are MNHEY and SVGEGT. The CDR3 has 20 amino acids. This CDR3 reads CASSPPGLAFGVRSYNEQFF. DNA of the CDR3: TGTGCCAGCAGTCCCCCGGGACTAGCCTTCGGCGTGCGCTCCTACAATGAGCAGTTCTTC.

The chain employs TRBV20-1 and TRBJ2-5; perhaps TRBD1 as D (6 bases). V was cut by 0 bases and J by 3 bases, with 8 bases left in between. Germline V CDR1 and CDR2: DFQATT, SNEGSKA (reference sequence). The CDR3 length is 13 residues. The CDR3 region is CSAREGGKETQYF. CDR3 DNA: TGCAGTGCTAGAGAAGGGGGAAAAGAGACCCAGTACTTC.

This clonotype was seen a few times. The rearrangement joins TRBV6-2 or TRBV6-3 to TRBJ1-4, with 7 bases aligning to TRBD1. This CDR3 has 14 residues. The germline V gene encodes CDR1 MNHEY and CDR2 SVGEGT. J gave up 8 bases and V 5 bases, and 8 bases lay outside the gene matches. The CDR3 sequence is CASSQGGREEKLFF. In nucleotides, the CDR3 is TGTGCCAGCAGTCAGGGGGGCCGGGAAGAAAAACTGTTTTTT.

The gene calls are TRBV5-5 and TRBJ2-1; 12 bases match TRBD1. The CDR3 sequence is 20 residues long. Germline values: CDR1 SGHKS, CDR2 YYEKEE (reference sequence). J was trimmed by 8 bases and V by 0 bases; bases with no gene match: 18. The CDR3 nucleotides are TGTGCCAGCAGCTTGGTCCTGGGACAGGGGGCTCTAAAAGTTGTCGATGAGCAGTTCTTC. Translated, it gives CASSLVLGQGALKVVDEQFF.

This chain connects TRBV11-2 to TRBJ2-7, with TRBD1 matching over 9 bases. CDR3 length: 15 residues. Looked up from germline, CDR1 is SGHAT and CDR2 is FQNNGV. After removal of 0 bases from V and 5 bases from J, the junction contained 5 bases not matched to a gene. The CDR3 is CASSLDWGQGHEQYF. The CDR3 DNA sequence: TGTGCCAGCAGCTTAGATTGGGGACAGGGCCACGAGCAGTACTTC. Together with reference TRBV11-2 and TRBJ2-7, the CDR3 gives the full variable domain: EAGVAQSPRYKIIEKRQSVAFWCNPISGHATLYWYQQILGQGPKLLIQFQNNGVVDDSQLPKDRFSAERLKGVDSTLKIQPAKLEDSAVYLCASSLDWGQGHEQYFGPGTRLTVT.

This clonotype has more than one count but fewer than ten. The J gene is TRBJ2-5, the V gene TRBV7-3; D could derive from TRBD1 or TRBD2 (7 bases each). The CDR3 runs to 16 residues. Trimming left V 5 bases short and J 5 bases short, with 21 bases between. The germline V gene encodes CDR1 SGHTA and CDR2 FQGTGA. The CDR3 here is CASSQGGGAGRETQYF. In DNA form, the CDR3 reads TGTGCCAGCAGCCAGGGGGGAGGGGCCGGTCGGGAGACCCAGTACTTC. Supplemented by reference TRBV7-3 and TRBJ2-5, the full variable domain reads GAGVSQTPSNKVTEKGKYVELRCDPISGHTALYWYRQSLGQGPEFLIYFQGTGAADDSGLPNDRFFAVRPEGSVSTLKIQRTERGDSAVYLCASSQGGGAGRETQYFGPGTRLLVL.

Ten or more counts support this clonotype. The chain recombines TRBV24-1 with TRBJ2-5; a weak D match, TRBD1 (5 bases). The CDR3 length is 15 residues. The V end was cut by 2 bases, the J end by 4 bases, with 13 bases between. Germline-derived CDR1 and CDR2 are KGHDR and SFDVKD. The CDR3 sequence: CATSDSQGLRETQYF. Here the CDR3 DNA reads TGTGCCACCAGTGATTCCCAGGGCTTGCGAGAGACCCAGTACTTC.

This chain uses TRBV24-1 with TRBJ1-4; D may be TRBD1 (5 bases). CDR3 length: 17 residues. Germline values: CDR1 KGHDR, CDR2 SFDVKD. Trimming pared 5 bases from V and 0 bases from J, leaving 15 bases between. The CDR3 DNA follows: TGTGCCACCAGTGCGGCAGGGAGTTCCGCAACTAATGAAAAACTGTTTTTT. Its translation: CATSAAGSSATNEKLFF.

This clonotype has at least ten counts. The rearrangement links TRBV6-1 to TRBJ2-1; D perhaps matches TRBD1 (6 bases). CDR3 length equals 13 residues. Germline-derived CDR1 and CDR2 are MNHNS and SASEGT. Trimming cost V 6 bases and J 8 bases, with 14 bases left between them. CDR3: CASSPHRAHEQFF. CDR3 in DNA: TGTGCCAGCAGCCCTCACAGGGCCCATGAGCAGTTCTTC.